The source of this TCR beta chain is a study of radiotherapy plus CTLA-4 blockade in lung cancer. The CDR3 consists of 16 residues. The germline V gene encodes CDR1 KGHSH and CDR2 LQKENI. V shed 0 bases, J shed 4 bases, and the junction held 6 bases outside the gene matches. Findings of the study overall: Per reports, early blood T cell clone dynamics, plus interferon-beta, forecast response most strongly. TCR clones from tumors expanded in blood after radiotherapy plus ipilimumab.

The protocol was immunoSEQ multiplex PCR, while the TCRdb copy is restricted to in-frame clones and leaves out a portion. This sample has about 36,000 clones, with about two thirds found just once. Regarding this clone: The antigen is undetermined.

Specimen: peripheral blood, collected from a patient treated with radiotherapy plus ipilimumab. The gene calls are TRBV18 and TRBJ2-1; 7 bases agree with TRBD1. The origin of this receptor is a human donor with non-small cell lung cancer who had stable disease on radiotherapy plus ipilimumab. The CDR3 sequence is CASSPPSQGMYNEQFF. The CDR3 DNA sequence: TGTGCCAGCTCACCACCGTCACAGGGGATGTACAATGAGCAGTTCTTC.